This section outlines one T cell receptor beta chain sequence together with its context. The sample holds other DNA sequences that translate to the same CDR3. This sample was included in a study of blood T cell repertoires in COVID-19. Study-wide background: Material from acute and convalescent COVID-19 was sourced from the United States, Italy and Spain.

CDR3 size: 16 residues. Germline V gene sequence: CDR1 SGHNT, CDR2 YENEEA. V lost 1 base to trimming and J lost 0 bases; unmatched junction nucleotides: 3. Here immunoSEQ multiplex PCR was the method, and the copy in TCRdb shows in-frame clones only, minus some. The sample carries 200,000 or so clones, around four fifths recorded once. This chain links TRBV11-3 with TRBJ2-3; TRBD2 matches 8 bases. What was sequenced was peripheral blood. The receptor comes from a woman aged 30 to 39 with acute or convalescent COVID-19. The CDR3 nucleotides are TGTGCCAGCAGCTTAGGAGCGGGAGCAAGCACAGATACGCAGTATTTT. Protein sequence: CASSLGAGASTDTQYF. Full variable domain (missing parts from reference TRBV11-3 and TRBJ2-3): EAGVVQSPRYKIIEKKQPVAFWCNPISGHNTLYWYLQNLGQGPELLIRYENEEAVDDSQLPKDRFSAERLKGVDSTLKIQPAELGDSAVYLCASSLGAGASTDTQYFGPGTRLTVL.